The source of this T cell receptor (beta chain) is a study of OX40 agonist ivuxolimab in advanced cancers. About the study: The dose-escalation cohort was approximately 81% male, with a mean age of 60 years, ranging about 20 to 85.

The data were produced by immunoSEQ multiplex PCR, yet TCRdb's version contains in-frame clones alone and is incomplete. Among tens of thousands of clones, around 91% were seen once, and the ten largest hold more than 10%. The length of the CDR3 is 13 residues. Germline V gene data show CDR1 as SQVTM and CDR2 as ANQGSEA. V lost 3 bases, J lost 4 bases, and 3 bases stayed unmatched. The receptor was isolated from an adult with an advanced solid tumor such as melanoma, head and neck, liver or kidney cancer. The chain links TRBV29-1 to TRBJ2-3; 8 bases line up with TRBD2. The material was CD4+ or CD8+ T cells sorted from blood, obtained in a trial of the OX40 agonist ivuxolimab. The CDR3 DNA is TGCAGCGTTGATGGGCGGGGGGCAGATACGCAGTATTTT. The encoded protein is CSVDGRGADTQYF.